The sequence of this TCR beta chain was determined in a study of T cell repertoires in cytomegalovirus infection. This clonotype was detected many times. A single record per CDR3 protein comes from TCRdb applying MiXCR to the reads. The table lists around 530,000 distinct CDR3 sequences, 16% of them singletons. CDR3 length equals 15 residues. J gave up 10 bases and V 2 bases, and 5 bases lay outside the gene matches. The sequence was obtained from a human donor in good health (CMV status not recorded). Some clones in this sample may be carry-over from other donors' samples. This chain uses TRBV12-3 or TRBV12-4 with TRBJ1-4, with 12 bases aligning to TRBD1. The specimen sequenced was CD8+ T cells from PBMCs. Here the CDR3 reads CASSLRDRGQRKLFF. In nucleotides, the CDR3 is TGTGCCAGCAGTTTACGGGACAGGGGGCAGAGAAAACTGTTTTTT.